Below, 20 T cell receptor beta chains from the same sample are listed, as sequenced in a study of blood T cell repertoires in COVID-19. Produced via immunoSEQ multiplex PCR; TCRdb's table is partial and in-frame only. The table has around 340,000 clones, 75% to 90% seen once. The sequenced material came from peripheral blood. The receptor source for this set is a woman aged 55-69 years with COVID-19, enrolled during active disease.

This clone showed up just a few times. This chain joins TRBV19 and TRBJ1-2; no reliable D call. The CDR3 runs to 15 residues. Trimming cost V 4 bases and J 0 bases, with 12 bases left between them. The V gene's germline CDR1 is LNHDA and CDR2 SQIVND (reference sequence). DNA of the CDR3: TGTGCCAGTAGTAAAGAGCCGGGAGCTAACTATGGCTACACCTTC. This sequence encodes CASSKEPGANYGYTF.

The chain couples TRBV5-6 to TRBJ1-2, with D possibly matching TRBD1 (5 bases). Germline loops: CDR1 SGHDT, CDR2 YYEEEE. This CDR3 has 15 amino acids. Trimming stripped 5 bases from V and 4 bases from J, with 18 bases between. For the CDR3, the DNA is TGTGCCAGCAGTTTTAACCGGGACTACATCTATGGCTACACCTTC. It specifies CASSFNRDYIYGYTF.

The chain joins TRBV2 to TRBJ2-2; TRBD1 is a possible D gene (5 bases). Germline V gene lookup returns CDR1 SNHLY and CDR2 FYNNEI. The CDR3 sequence is 16 residues long. Trimming cost V 11 bases and J 0 bases, with 19 bases left between them. As DNA, the CDR3 is TGTGCCGGCCGACAGACCCCTTTAACGAACACCGGGGAGCTGTTTTTT. The encoded protein is CAGRQTPLTNTGELFF.

The table lists this clone with a count of one. The CDR3 DNA follows: TGTGCCAGCAGTATGGAGGGGGCTATAAGTGGCTACACCTTC. Protein product: CASSMEGAISGYTF. The chain has TRBV25-1 and TRBJ1-2; 7 bases map to TRBD1. V trimming: 5 bases; J trimming: 7 bases; junction bases outside the gene matches: 10. This CDR3 has 14 amino acids. Germline CDR1 is MGHDK and CDR2 is SYGVNS.

This chain connects TRBV29-1 to TRBJ1-2; no definite D call. Germline V gives CDR1 SQVTM, CDR2 ANQGSEA. CDR3 length equals 13 residues. The V end was cut by 2 bases, the J end by 5 bases, with 12 bases between. The CDR3 sequence: CSVEPRSGYGYTF. CDR3 nucleotide sequence: TGCAGCGTTGAACCCCGGAGCGGGTATGGCTACACCTTC.

V gene TRBV3-1 (or the pseudogene TRBV3-2) combines with J gene TRBJ2-5; weak D call: TRBD2 (6 bases). The CDR3 has 13 residues. V was pared by 4 bases and J by 1 base, with 7 bases between. From germline, CDR1 is LGHDT and CDR2 YNNKEL (reference sequence). CDR3 residues: CASSLLAQETQYF. CDR3 DNA: TGTGCCAGCAGCCTACTAGCCCAAGAGACCCAGTACTTC.

V and J are TRBV11-3 and TRBJ2-6; TRBD1 agrees at 8 bases. This CDR3 contains 15 residues. Germline CDR1 SGHNT, CDR2 YENEEA. Trimming removed 2 bases from V and 4 bases from J; junction bases left unmatched: 1. The CDR3 loop is CASSLQGAGANVLTF. CDR3 in DNA: TGTGCCAGCAGCTTACAGGGGGCAGGGGCCAACGTCCTGACTTTC.

This sequence joins TRBV25-1 and TRBJ2-2; 8 bases agree with TRBD1. The V segment lost 8 bases and the J segment 3 bases; nucleotides outside the gene matches: 8. Germline V gives CDR1 MGHDK, CDR2 SYGVNS. The CDR3 totals 15 residues. CDR3 DNA: TGTGCCAGCCCCGCCCCACAGGGGGACACCGGGGAGCTGTTTTTT. Protein: CASPAPQGDTGELFF.

This clone showed up just once. The rearrangement joins TRBV19 to TRBJ1-5; TRBD1 might be the D (5 bases). The ends were cut back, 7 bases at V and 7 bases at J, with 17 bases in the middle. The CDR3 length is 14 residues. Germline assignment: CDR1 LNHDA and CDR2 SQIVND (reference sequence). The CDR3 sequence: CASTQGGVYQPQHF. The CDR3 bases are TGTGCCAGTACCCAGGGAGGGGTGTACCAGCCCCAGCATTTT.

This clone was counted between two and nine times. The chain links TRBV2 to TRBJ2-1; D uncertain. The V gene lost 3 bases and the J gene lost 13 bases, with 13 bases spanning the gap. The CDR3 contains 12 residues. Germline-derived CDR1 and CDR2 are SNHLY and FYNNEI. CDR3 nucleotide sequence: TGTGCCAGCAGTGATTATGGCCCAAACCAGTTCTTC. Protein product: CASSDYGPNQFF. Full variable domain (remainder filled in from reference TRBV2 and TRBJ2-1): EPEVTQTPSHQVTQMGQEVILRCVPISNHLYFYWYRQILGQKVEFLVSFYNNEISEKSEIFDDQFSVERPDGSNFTLKIRSTKLEDSAMYFCASSDYGPNQFFGPGTRLTVL.

The V and J genes are TRBV9 and TRBJ2-2, with a tentative D call TRBD2 (7 bases). The V end was cut by 4 bases, the J end by 5 bases, with 18 bases between. The germline CDR1 and CDR2 sequences are SGDLS and YYNGEE. The CDR3 extends over 16 amino acids. The CDR3 reads CASSPPPGRGTGELFF. DNA of the CDR3: TGTGCCAGCAGCCCACCACCAGGGAGGGGGACCGGGGAGCTGTTTTTT. Drawing the rest from reference TRBV9 and TRBJ2-2, the complete variable domain is DSGVTQTPKHLITATGQRVTLRCSPRSGDLSVYWYQQSLDQGLQFLIQYYNGEERAKGNILERFSAQQFPDLHSELNLSSLELGDSALYFCASSPPPGRGTGELFFGEGSRLTVL.

V gene TRBV5-6 combines with J gene TRBJ2-1; TRBD2 agrees at 11 bases. V lost 5 bases, J lost 8 bases, and 6 bases stayed unmatched. The germline V gene has CDR1 SGHDT and CDR2 YYEEEE. The length of the CDR3 is 14 residues. The CDR3 DNA reads TGTGCCAGCAGTCTAGCGGGGGGCTGGGATGAGCAGTTCTTC. The encoded protein is CASSLAGGWDEQFF. The full variable domain, its missing parts supplied by reference TRBV5-6 and TRBJ2-1, is DAGVTQSPTHLIKTRGQQVTLRCSPKSGHDTVSWYQQALGQGPQFIFQYYEEEERQRGNFPDRFSGHQFPNYSSELNVNALLLGDSALYLCASSLAGGWDEQFFGPGTRLTVL.

This clone came up once. This chain joins TRBV11-2 and TRBJ1-1; TRBD1 is a possible D gene (6 bases). From germline, CDR1 is SGHAT and CDR2 FQNNGV. The CDR3 is made up of 14 amino acids. Trimming removed 4 bases from V and 5 bases from J, with 14 bases in between. CDR3 in DNA: TGTGCCAGCAGCTCGTGGGGGGGGCAGACTGAAGCTTTCTTT. This encodes CASSSWGGQTEAFF.

V and J are TRBV30 and TRBJ2-7; TRBD1 matches at 11 bases. Germline lookup yields CDR1 GTSNPN and CDR2 SVGIG (reference sequence). This CDR3 spans 15 amino acids. Trimming cost V 2 bases and J 1 base; bases outside gene matches: 4. CDR3 sequence (DNA): TGTGCCTGGAGTTTCGGGACAGGGGGTTCCTACGAGCAGTACTTC. This encodes CAWSFGTGGSYEQYF.

The chain uses TRBV5-4 and TRBJ2-2; TRBD2 aligns across 14 bases. Germline V gene lookup returns CDR1 SGHNT and CDR2 YYREEE (reference sequence). This CDR3 region has 18 residues. The V gene end was trimmed by 4 bases and the J gene end by 2 bases; junction bases not matched to a gene: 7. The CDR3 is CASSPKGLAGANTGELFF. The CDR3 DNA is TGTGCCAGCAGCCCCAAGGGACTAGCGGGGGCCAACACCGGGGAGCTGTTTTTT.

This chain links TRBV11-2 with TRBJ1-3; D is unresolved. Germline values: CDR1 SGHAT, CDR2 FQNNGV. V lost 5 bases to trimming and J lost 0 bases, with 17 bases between them. The CDR3 is 17 amino acids. This CDR3 is CASSPKSGVHSGNTIYF. CDR3 DNA: TGTGCCAGCAGCCCCAAGTCCGGGGTACACTCTGGAAACACCATATATTTT.

The chain recombines TRBV6-6 with TRBJ2-3, with D possibly matching TRBD2 (6 bases). Germline CDR1 and CDR2: MNHNY and SVGAGI (reference sequence). Trimming removed 4 bases from V and 6 bases from J, with 17 bases in between. CDR3 length: 15 residues. The CDR3 DNA is TGTGCCAGCAGTTGGGCCAGGGAAGGGAGGGATACGCAGTATTTT. Amino acids: CASSWAREGRDTQYF.

The V call is TRBV9, the J call TRBJ1-3; D is perhaps TRBD1 (5 bases). This CDR3 has 16 amino acids. The V and J ends lost 0 bases and 4 bases respectively, with 14 bases between them. Germline CDR1 reads SGDLS; CDR2 reads YYNGEE. This CDR3 reads CASSVDLGDSGNTIYF. The CDR3 DNA is TGTGCCAGCAGCGTAGACTTGGGGGACTCCGGAAACACCATATATTTT.

The genes are TRBV15 and TRBJ2-1; D perhaps matches TRBD1 (5 bases). The CDR3 has 16 residues. Trimming took off 1 base at V and 7 bases at J, with 17 bases between the two ends. CDR1 and CDR2 (germline): LNHNV, YYDKDF (reference sequence). The DNA of the CDR3 is TGTGCCACCAGCAGAGGGGGCCCCAAGGGGATGAATGAGCAGTTCTTC. Protein sequence: CATSRGGPKGMNEQFF.

This clone occurred once. The rearrangement joins TRBV4-2 to TRBJ1-5; 8 bases match TRBD1. CDR1 and CDR2 (germline): LGHNA, YNFKEQ. The CDR3 is 15 residues long. The J segment lost 6 bases and the V segment lost 3 bases, leaving 7 bases of the junction unmatched. CDR3 in amino acids: CASSQTGEGGQPQHF. The DNA for the CDR3 is TGTGCCAGCAGCCAGACAGGGGAGGGGGGTCAGCCCCAGCATTTT.